This T cell receptor (beta chain) was identified in a study of blood T cells in healthy people across ages. Study results and caveats: Estimated diversity, derived from one million T cells, was regarded as an underestimate.

Notes on this clonotype: What it recognizes is unknown.

The V end was cut by 1 base, the J end by 5 bases, with 9 bases between. CDR1 and CDR2 (germline): KGHDR, SFDVKD. CDR3 length: 14 amino acids. Sample-barcoded 5' priming and a J-beta primer mix drove a second PCR of about 7 to 11 cycles. In TCRdb, the 5' RACE reads were re-called with MiXCR into one record per CDR3 protein. This sample has hundreds of thousands of distinct CDR3 sequences, with over 40% found just once. This sequence joins TRBV24-1 and TRBJ2-3; no definite D call. The sequenced sample was blood. This TCR came from an elderly man in good health. CDR3 sequence reads: CATSDFGPKDTQYF. For the CDR3, the DNA is TGTGCCACCAGTGATTTCGGCCCCAAAGATACGCAGTATTTT.